This T cell receptor (beta chain) stems from a study of T cell clusters in autoimmune cytopenias. Overall study findings and caveats: TRB repertoire shifts in secondary cytopenia and chronic lymphocytic leukemia mostly reflected lymphoma, not autoimmunity. Clustering suggested that physiological T cell clusters were missing in primary autoimmune cytopenia patients. The T cell clusters came from computational analysis alone and lack functional validation.

TRB was amplified by touch-down multiplex PCR, primer pools A and B combined. TCRdb re-called the multiplex PCR reads; one entry per CDR3 protein, DNA not given. This sample's table has 7,700 or so distinct CDR3 sequences. The CDR3 length is 15 residues. Germline V gene sequence: CDR1 MNHEY, CDR2 SVGAGI. TRB was amplified from approximately 250 ng of peripheral blood genomic DNA per sample. By frequency, this clonotype registers medium-sized (0.01 to 0.1%). Its antigen is undetermined. Sequencing was performed on peripheral blood. The chain has TRBV6-5 and TRBJ2-1; TCRdb returns TRBD2, unconfirmable since there is no DNA. This sequence was found in a human donor with an autoimmune cytopenia or autoimmune hepatitis (not recorded which). The CDR3 sequence: CASSATSGSSTEQFF.